One sample yielded the 17 T cell receptor beta chains listed below, sequenced in a study of CD8 T cells in Susac syndrome. With random hexamers, 0.5 to 1 ug RNA was reverse transcribed. MiXCR, applied by TCRdb to the immunoSEQ multiplex PCR reads, yields one record per CDR3 protein. The repertoire includes a few hundred thousand distinct CDR3 sequences, about 85% of them detected once, and approximately 0.11% sits in the top ten. The sequencing input was CD8+ T cells from PBMCs. The receptors were sampled from a human donor with multiple sclerosis.

The chain uses TRBV7-8 and TRBJ2-3; TRBD2 matches at 10 bases. The V segment lost 8 bases and the J segment 2 bases; nucleotides outside the gene matches: 7. This CDR3 has 15 amino acids. Germline CDR1 SGHVS, CDR2 FQNEAQ. CDR3 region: CASRWTSGITDTQYF. In DNA form, the CDR3 reads TGTGCCAGCCGGTGGACTAGCGGAATCACAGATACGCAGTATTTT.

The chain recombines TRBV27 with TRBJ2-1; D may correspond to TRBD1 or TRBD2 (5 bases each). V lost 5 bases to trimming and J lost 2 bases, with 19 bases between them. This CDR3 has 17 amino acids. Looked up from germline, CDR1 is MNHEY and CDR2 is SMNVEV (reference sequence). The CDR3 region is CASSLGTKRLTYNEQFF. CDR3 bases: TGTGCCAGCAGTCTCGGGACCAAAAGGCTCACCTACAATGAGCAGTTCTTC.

About this clonotype itself: A much larger clone is a single base away; this may be a read error. The genes are TRBV5-1 and TRBJ2-2; 7 bases fit TRBD2. V trimming: 1 base; J trimming: 4 bases; junction bases outside the gene matches: 4. CDR1 is SGHRS, CDR2 YFSETQ, per germline. The CDR3 runs 15 residues. CDR3 sequence reads: CASSLSGGGTGELFF. CDR3 DNA: TGCGCCAGCAGCTTGTCGGGAGGAGGCACCGGGGAGCTGTTTTTT.

V usage is TRBV28 and J usage is TRBJ1-4; D call uncertain. Germline V gene data show CDR1 as MDHEN and CDR2 as SYDVKM. The V end was cut by 3 bases, the J end by 7 bases, with 9 bases between. The CDR3 length is 13 residues. CDR3 DNA: TGTGCCAGCAGTTTCAGGCCCCTTGAAAAACTGTTTTTT. Residues: CASSFRPLEKLFF. Variable domain in full (rest from reference TRBV28 and TRBJ1-4): DVKVTQSSRYLVKRTGEKVFLECVQDMDHENMFWYRQDPGLGLRLIYFSYDVKMKEKGDIPEGYSVSREKKERFSLILESASTNQTSMYLCASSFRPLEKLFFGSGTQLSVL.

The chain couples TRBV20-1 to TRBJ1-2; the match to TRBD1 covers 9 bases. Unmatched junction bases numbered 16, after V lost 8 bases and J lost 3 bases. There are 16 residues in the CDR3. In germline, CDR1 is DFQATT, CDR2 SNEGSKA (reference sequence). This CDR3 is CSPWDRENSGYYGYTF. The DNA for the CDR3 is TGCAGTCCTTGGGACAGGGAGAATTCCGGCTACTATGGCTACACCTTC.

The chain has TRBV28 and TRBJ2-3, with D maybe TRBD1 (5 bases). CDR1 is MDHEN and CDR2 is SYDVKM in the germline V gene. This CDR3 has 16 residues. Trimming left V 4 bases short and J 6 bases short, with 20 bases between. The CDR3 region is CASSSGHEVIGDTQYF. The CDR3 coding sequence is TGTGCCAGCAGTTCAGGACACGAGGTCATTGGGGATACGCAGTATTTT.

This chain connects TRBV21-1 to TRBJ2-1; the DNA was not compared with TRBD1, the D call given in the table. TRBV21-1 is termed a pseudogene. The CDR3 is 17 residues long. The chain's CDR3 is CASSTHRAPTFYNEQFF. DNA for the CDR3: TGTGCCAGCAGCACACACCGGGCACCTACCTTCTACAATGAGCAGTTCTTC.

The V gene is TRBV19, the J gene TRBJ1-1; D is unclear. This CDR3 has 17 amino acids. V was clipped by 1 base and J by 4 bases, with 19 bases between them. Germline loops: CDR1 LNHDA, CDR2 SQIVND (reference sequence). In DNA form, the CDR3 reads TGTGCCAGTAGTATAGTTGGAGGGCCAGCGGGAAGCACTGAAGCTTTCTTT. As protein: CASSIVGGPAGSTEAFF. Combining the CDR3 with reference TRBV19 and TRBJ1-1 gives the whole variable domain DGGITQSPKYLFRKEGQNVTLSCEQNLNHDAMYWYRQDPGQGLRLIYYSQIVNDFQKGDIAEGYSVSREKKESFPLTVTSAQKNPTAFYLCASSIVGGPAGSTEAFFGQGTRLTVV.

V and J are TRBV7-6 and TRBJ2-3, with D possibly being TRBD2 (5 bases). V lost 5 bases, J lost 6 bases, and 18 bases lay in between. There are 15 residues in the CDR3. Germline loops: CDR1 SGHVS, CDR2 FNYEAQ. DNA of the CDR3: TGTGCCAGCAGCCGACGGACTGGGGTCAGGGATACGCAGTATTTT. Translated, it gives CASSRRTGVRDTQYF.

The gene calls are TRBV27 and TRBJ2-7; D possibly corresponds to TRBD2 (6 bases). The germline V gene has CDR1 MNHEY and CDR2 SMNVEV (reference sequence). The CDR3 sequence is 14 residues long. V was clipped by 6 bases and J by 4 bases, with 16 bases between them. This CDR3 reads CASSPYGSGYEQYF. The CDR3 DNA follows: TGTGCCAGCAGCCCTTATGGGAGCGGGTACGAGCAGTACTTC.

The rearrangement uses TRBV9 and TRBJ2-7; D is possibly TRBD2 (5 bases). Between the trimmed V and J ends, which lost 0 bases and 3 bases, there was a span of 13 bases. The CDR3 runs 15 residues. Germline V lookup: CDR1 SGDLS, CDR2 YYNGEE. The CDR3 nucleotides are TGTGCCAGCAGCGTAGTTGGTGGGAGCGTCTACGAGCAGTACTTC. Residues: CASSVVGGSVYEQYF.

This chain uses TRBV5-6 with TRBJ2-7, with D possibly being TRBD2 (6 bases). The V gene's germline CDR1 is SGHDT and CDR2 YYEEEE. This CDR3 is 14 amino acids long. Trimming pared 4 bases from V and 4 bases from J, leaving 15 bases between. Here the CDR3 DNA reads TGTGCCAGCAGCCATCCGGGACTCGATTACGAGCAGTACTTC. The encoded protein is CASSHPGLDYEQYF. Drawing the rest from reference TRBV5-6 and TRBJ2-7, the complete variable domain is DAGVTQSPTHLIKTRGQQVTLRCSPKSGHDTVSWYQQALGQGPQFIFQYYEEEERQRGNFPDRFSGHQFPNYSSELNVNALLLGDSALYLCASSHPGLDYEQYFGPGTRLTVT.

The chain combines TRBV2 with TRBJ1-4, with 12 nucleotides matching TRBD1. CDR3 size: 16 residues. Germline CDR1 is SNHLY and CDR2 is FYNNEI. Trimming removed 7 bases from V and 5 bases from J; junction bases left unmatched: 8. Here the CDR3 DNA reads TGTGCCAGCAAACGGGACAGGGGGCCCCGGAATGAAAAACTGTTTTTT. Protein product: CASKRDRGPRNEKLFF.

The chain combines TRBV27 with TRBJ1-2; 8 bases agree with TRBD1. Germline V CDR1 and CDR2: MNHEY, SMNVEV (reference sequence). Trimming removed 5 bases from V and 6 bases from J; junction bases left unmatched: 8. The CDR3 sequence is 14 residues long. CDR3 bases: TGTGCCAGCAGTCCGGGGGCAGGGGGCAATGGCTACACCTTC. It encodes CASSPGAGGNGYTF.

This clonotype was counted between two and nine times. The chain is built from TRBV28 and TRBJ2-7, with 7 nucleotides matching TRBD2. Germline lookup yields CDR1 MDHEN and CDR2 SYDVKM. V shed 7 bases, J shed 6 bases, and the junction held 12 bases outside the gene matches. The CDR3 covers 14 residues. CDR3 DNA: TGTGCCAGCACCACCCGGGGGGTGTCTGGCGAGCAGTACTTC. Translating gives CASTTRGVSGEQYF.

This sequence joins TRBV19 and TRBJ2-2, with D possibly TRBD1 on 6 matching bases. The V end was cut by 6 bases, the J end by 5 bases, with 10 bases between. CDR1 is LNHDA and CDR2 is SQIVND in the germline V gene (reference sequence). The CDR3 has 13 amino acids. The CDR3 nucleotides are TGTGCCAGTAGGGACAGTGGGACCGGGGAGCTGTTTTTT. It encodes CASRDSGTGELFF.

This chain links TRBV29-1 with TRBJ2-3; 11 bases fit TRBD1. V lost 1 base, J lost 3 bases, and 9 bases stayed unmatched. Germline V CDR1 and CDR2: SQVTM, ANQGSEA. The CDR3 spans 17 residues. This CDR3 reads CSVEVLEGDRGTDTQYF. The CDR3 bases are TGCAGCGTTGAAGTTCTGGAGGGGGACAGGGGGACAGATACGCAGTATTTT.